This T cell receptor beta chain was sequenced during a study of blood T cell repertoires in COVID-19. Study in general: From T cells, B-cell-depleted T cells, or PBMCs came the material, which was cDNA or gDNA.

Followed over time, Seattle patients had been enrolled while infection was active. Generated by immunoSEQ multiplex PCR, the TCRdb table keeps only in-frame clones and is missing some. Counted here are about 220,000 clones, 65% to 90% occurring once; the ten biggest clones make up 2% to 3%. The CDR3 loop spans 16 amino acids. The germline V and J ends were trimmed by 0 bases and 0 bases, with 9 bases remaining between them. The germline CDR1 and CDR2 sequences are SGDLS and YYNGEE. The chain has TRBV9 and TRBJ2-2; D uncertain. Sample: peripheral blood. This clonotype originated in a woman in her 70s with COVID-19, enrolled during active disease. Here the CDR3 reads CASSVEGGANTGELFF. DNA for the CDR3: TGTGCCAGCAGCGTAGAAGGCGGCGCGAACACCGGGGAGCTGTTTTTT.